The TCR beta chain under discussion was sequenced for a study of blood T cell repertoires in COVID-19. This clone was seen just once. Only in-frame clones appear in the TCRdb table, and some are missing; sequencing was by immunoSEQ multiplex PCR. This table has 150,000 to 200,000 clones, around 81% appearing once. V was cut by 1 base and J by 12 bases, with 22 bases left in between. Germline-derived CDR1 and CDR2 are SGHVS and FNYEAQ. This CDR3 has 16 residues. Participants, about 18 to 90 years old, spanned about two dozen US areas. The sample comprised PBMCs or T cells enriched from blood (not recorded which). This sequence originates from a man between 40 and 49 years old who had recovered from COVID-19. V and J are TRBV7-6 and TRBJ2-1; weak D call: TRBD2 (6 bases). CDR3: CASSLGPSNNDGGQFF. The CDR3 DNA reads TGTGCCAGCAGCTTAGGTCCTAGCAATAACGACGGGGGGCAGTTCTTC.